This T cell receptor (beta chain) was obtained from a study of PD-L1 blockade in urothelial cancer. About the research overall: T cells were recovered from blood samples at a median of 141,255. Study results and caveats: Tumor-linked clones in blood grew more by 3 weeks in durable-benefit patients. Below-median pretreatment blood TCR clonality predicted better survival.

Profiled with immunoSEQ multiplex PCR; TCRdb holds only in-frame clones, not every one. Of 49,000 or so clones in the sample, 70% to 90% are singletons; the top ten hold over 20%. Specified time point: pretreatment peripheral blood. The CDR3 covers 15 residues. Trimming took off 2 bases at V and 2 bases at J, with 10 bases between the two ends. Germline V gene data show CDR1 as KGHSH and CDR2 as LQKENI. With regard to this clone: Antigen unknown.

This material consisted of PBMCs, taken around atezolizumab (anti-PD-L1) treatment. The TCR sequence derives from a man in his fifties or sixties with urothelial cancer. V usage is TRBV18 and J usage is TRBJ1-5; D not resolved. The CDR3 nucleotides read TGTGCCAGCTCACCAGTAGCGGCAGGCAATCAGCCCCAGCATTTT. Amino acids: CASSPVAAGNQPQHF.